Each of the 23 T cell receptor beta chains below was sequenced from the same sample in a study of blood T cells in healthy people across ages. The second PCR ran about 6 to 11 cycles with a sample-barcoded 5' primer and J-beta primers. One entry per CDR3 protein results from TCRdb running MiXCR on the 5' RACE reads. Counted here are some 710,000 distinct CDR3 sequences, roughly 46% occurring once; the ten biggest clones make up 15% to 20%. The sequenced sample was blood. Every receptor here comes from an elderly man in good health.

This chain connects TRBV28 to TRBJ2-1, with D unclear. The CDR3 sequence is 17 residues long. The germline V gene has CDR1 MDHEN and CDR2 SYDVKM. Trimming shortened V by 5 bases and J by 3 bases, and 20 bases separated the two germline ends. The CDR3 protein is CASSTAQSPRDYNEQFF. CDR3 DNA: TGTGCCAGCAGTACCGCACAGAGCCCTAGGGACTACAATGAGCAGTTCTTC.

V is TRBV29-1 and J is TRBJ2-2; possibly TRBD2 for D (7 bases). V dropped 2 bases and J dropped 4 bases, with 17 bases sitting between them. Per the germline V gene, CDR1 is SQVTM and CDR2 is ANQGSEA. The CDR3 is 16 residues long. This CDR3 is CSVESRGGSRTGELFF. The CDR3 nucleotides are TGCAGCGTTGAAAGCAGGGGCGGGAGTCGCACCGGGGAGCTGTTTTTT.

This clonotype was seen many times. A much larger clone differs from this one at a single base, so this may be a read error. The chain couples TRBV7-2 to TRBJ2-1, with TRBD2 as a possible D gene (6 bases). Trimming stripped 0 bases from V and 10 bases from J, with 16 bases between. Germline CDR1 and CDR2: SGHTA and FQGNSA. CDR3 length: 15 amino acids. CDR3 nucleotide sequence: TGTGCCAGCAGCTTAGCCTTGGGAGGTGGCCGGGAGCAGTTCTTC. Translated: CASSLALGGGREQFF.

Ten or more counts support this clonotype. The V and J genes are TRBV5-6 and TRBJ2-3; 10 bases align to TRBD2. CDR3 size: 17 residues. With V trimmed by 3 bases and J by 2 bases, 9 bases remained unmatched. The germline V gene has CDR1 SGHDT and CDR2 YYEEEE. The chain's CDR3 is CASSYTAGGGFTDTQYF. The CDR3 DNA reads TGTGCCAGCAGCTACACAGCGGGAGGGGGCTTCACAGATACGCAGTATTTT.

The CDR3 sequence: CATRAAGQLNYGYTF. The CDR3 region has the DNA TGTGCCACCAGAGCCGCGGGACAGCTTAACTATGGCTACACCTTC. The genes are TRBV27 and TRBJ1-2; 7 bases match TRBD1. Germline V CDR1 and CDR2: MNHEY, SMNVEV (reference sequence). Unmatched junction bases numbered 12, after V lost 10 bases and J lost 1 base. The CDR3 has 15 residues.

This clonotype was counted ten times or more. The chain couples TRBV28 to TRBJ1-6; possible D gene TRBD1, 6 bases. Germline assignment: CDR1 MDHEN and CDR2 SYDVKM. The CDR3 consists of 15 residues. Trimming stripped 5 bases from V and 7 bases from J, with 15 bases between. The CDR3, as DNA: TGTGCCAGCAGTGTAACGACAGGAGTCAATTCACCCCTCCACTTT. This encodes CASSVTTGVNSPLHF.

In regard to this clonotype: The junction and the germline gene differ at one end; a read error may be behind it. The chain's CDR3 is CASSVTGAKNIQYF. The CDR3 bases are TGTGCCAGCAGTGTGACAGGGGCAAAAAACATTCAGTACTTC. The chain couples TRBV5-1 to TRBJ2-4; 8 bases agree with TRBD1. This CDR3 spans 14 amino acids. CDR1 is SGHRS and CDR2 is YFSETQ in the germline V gene.

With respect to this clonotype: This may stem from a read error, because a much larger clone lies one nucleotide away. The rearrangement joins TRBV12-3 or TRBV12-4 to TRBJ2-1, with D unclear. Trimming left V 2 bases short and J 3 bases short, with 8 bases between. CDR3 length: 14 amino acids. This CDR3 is CASSLSSYYNEQFF. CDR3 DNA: TGTGCCAGCAGTTTATCCAGCTACTACAATGAGCAGTTCTTC.

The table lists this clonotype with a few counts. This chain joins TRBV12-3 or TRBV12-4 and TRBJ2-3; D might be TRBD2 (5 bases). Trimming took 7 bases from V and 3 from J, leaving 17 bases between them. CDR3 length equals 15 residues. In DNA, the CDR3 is TGTGCCAGCACCTCAGGAGGAGTGGCGACAGATACGCAGTATTTT. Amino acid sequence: CASTSGGVATDTQYF.

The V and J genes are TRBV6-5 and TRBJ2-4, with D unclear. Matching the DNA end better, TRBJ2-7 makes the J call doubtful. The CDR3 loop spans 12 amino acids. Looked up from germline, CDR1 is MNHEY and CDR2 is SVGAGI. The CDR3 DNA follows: TGTGCCAGCCCGATTTGGACCGACGAGCAGTACTTC. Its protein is CASPIWTDEQYF.

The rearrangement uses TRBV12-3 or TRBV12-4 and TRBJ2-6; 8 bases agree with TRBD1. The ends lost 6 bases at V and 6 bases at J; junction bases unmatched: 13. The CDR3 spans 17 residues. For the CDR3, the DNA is TGTGCCAGCAGCCCCCAGACGACAGGGGTTGAGGCCAACGTCCTGACTTTC. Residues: CASSPQTTGVEANVLTF.

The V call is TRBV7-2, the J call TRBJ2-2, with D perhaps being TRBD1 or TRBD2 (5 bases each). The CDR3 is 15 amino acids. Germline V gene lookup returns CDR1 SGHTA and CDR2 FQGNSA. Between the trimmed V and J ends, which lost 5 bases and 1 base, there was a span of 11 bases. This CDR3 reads CASSPGRLNTGELFF. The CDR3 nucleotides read TGTGCCAGCAGCCCGGGACGTTTGAACACCGGGGAGCTGTTTTTT.

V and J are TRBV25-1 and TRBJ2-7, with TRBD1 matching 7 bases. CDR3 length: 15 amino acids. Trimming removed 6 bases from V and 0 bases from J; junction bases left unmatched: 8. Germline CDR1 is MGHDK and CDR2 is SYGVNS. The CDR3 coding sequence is TGTGCCAGCAGCGACACCGGGACAGACTCCTACGAGCAGTACTTC. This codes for CASSDTGTDSYEQYF.

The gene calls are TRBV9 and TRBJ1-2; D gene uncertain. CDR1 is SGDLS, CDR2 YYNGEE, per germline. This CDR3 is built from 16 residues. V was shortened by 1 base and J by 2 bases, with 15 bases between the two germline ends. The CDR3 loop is CASSVSSIQDNYGYTF. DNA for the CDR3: TGTGCCAGCAGCGTATCCTCCATCCAGGACAACTATGGCTACACCTTC.

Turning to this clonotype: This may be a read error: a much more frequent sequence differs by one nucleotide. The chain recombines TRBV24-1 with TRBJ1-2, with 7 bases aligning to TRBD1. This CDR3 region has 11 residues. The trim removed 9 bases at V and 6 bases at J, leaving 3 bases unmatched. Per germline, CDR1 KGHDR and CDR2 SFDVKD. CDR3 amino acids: CATGTEHGYTF. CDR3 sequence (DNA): TGTGCCACCGGGACAGAGCATGGCTACACCTTC.

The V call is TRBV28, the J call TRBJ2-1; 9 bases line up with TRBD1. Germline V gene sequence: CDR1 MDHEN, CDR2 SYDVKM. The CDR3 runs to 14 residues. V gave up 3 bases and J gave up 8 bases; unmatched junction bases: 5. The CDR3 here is CASSLYRTGDEQFF. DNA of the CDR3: TGTGCCAGCAGTTTGTACCGGACAGGGGATGAGCAGTTCTTC.

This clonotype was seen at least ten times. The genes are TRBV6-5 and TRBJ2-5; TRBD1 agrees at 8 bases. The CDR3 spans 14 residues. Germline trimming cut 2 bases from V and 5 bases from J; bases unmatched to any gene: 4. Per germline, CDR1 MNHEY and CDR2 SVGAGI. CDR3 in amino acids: CASSYRDRGETQYF. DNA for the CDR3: TGTGCCAGCAGTTACCGCGACAGGGGTGAGACCCAGTACTTC.

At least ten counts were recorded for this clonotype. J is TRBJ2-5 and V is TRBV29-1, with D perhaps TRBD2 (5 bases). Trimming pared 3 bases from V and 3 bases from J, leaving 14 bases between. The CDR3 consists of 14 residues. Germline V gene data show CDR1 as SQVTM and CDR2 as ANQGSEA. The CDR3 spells CSVEARRAEETQYF. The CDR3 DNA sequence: TGCAGCGTTGAGGCTCGGCGGGCCGAAGAGACCCAGTACTTC.

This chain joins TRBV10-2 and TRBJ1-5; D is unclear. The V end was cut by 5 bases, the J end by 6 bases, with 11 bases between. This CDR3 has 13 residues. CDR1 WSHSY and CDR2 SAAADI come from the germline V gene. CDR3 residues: CASSRGQSQPQHF. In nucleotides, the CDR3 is TGCGCCAGCAGTCGAGGTCAGAGTCAGCCCCAGCATTTT.

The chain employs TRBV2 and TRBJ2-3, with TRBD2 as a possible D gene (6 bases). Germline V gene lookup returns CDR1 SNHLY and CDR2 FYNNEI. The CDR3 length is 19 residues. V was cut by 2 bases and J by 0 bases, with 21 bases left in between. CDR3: CASSEFRAGIAQSTDTQYF. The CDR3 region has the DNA TGTGCCAGCAGTGAATTTCGCGCGGGAATTGCCCAAAGCACAGATACGCAGTATTTT.

The CDR3 bases are TGCAGTGCTATGAACGGTCTAGCGGGGGGGCCGCACACAGATACGCAGTATTTT. Protein product: CSAMNGLAGGPHTDTQYF. The chain recombines TRBV20-1 with TRBJ2-3; TRBD2 aligns across 12 bases. Trimming at V came to 4 bases and at J to 2 bases, leaving 13 bases not matched to a gene. This CDR3 comprises 18 residues. CDR1 is DFQATT, CDR2 SNEGSKA, per germline (reference sequence).

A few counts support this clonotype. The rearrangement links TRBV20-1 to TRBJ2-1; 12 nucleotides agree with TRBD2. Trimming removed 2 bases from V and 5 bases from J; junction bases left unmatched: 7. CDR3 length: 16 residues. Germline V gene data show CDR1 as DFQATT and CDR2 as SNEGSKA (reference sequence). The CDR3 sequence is CSARRLAGASHNEQFF. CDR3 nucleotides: TGCAGTGCTAGACGACTAGCGGGAGCGTCCCACAATGAGCAGTTCTTC.

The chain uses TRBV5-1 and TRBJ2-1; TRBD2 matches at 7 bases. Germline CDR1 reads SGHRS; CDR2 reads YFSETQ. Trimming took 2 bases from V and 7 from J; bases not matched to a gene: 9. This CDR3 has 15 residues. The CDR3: CASSFSAGIENEQFF. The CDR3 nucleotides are TGCGCCAGCAGCTTTTCAGCGGGAATAGAGAATGAGCAGTTCTTC.